The T cell receptor (beta chain) described here comes from a study of blood T cell repertoires in COVID-19. About the research overall: Some COVID-19 samples were acute and others convalescent; all came from the United States, Italy and Spain. From T cells, B-cell-depleted T cells, or PBMCs came the material, which was cDNA or gDNA.

In the study's own analysis: It was from reference gene primer amplification that nucleated cell counts were estimated. Clones were read by immunoSEQ multiplex PCR, and TCRdb kept only the in-frame ones, dropping some. V, J and clone size reflect that table, while D and trimming were determined from the DNA. The sample carries around 140,000 clones, 84% recorded once. This CDR3 is 18 amino acids long. Looked up from germline, CDR1 is MGHRA and CDR2 is YSYEKL. Trimming shortened V by 8 bases and J by 5 bases, and 29 bases separated the two germline ends. The chain has TRBV4-1 and TRBJ2-3, with D maybe TRBD2 (5 bases). The source is a man aged 60 to 69 with active or convalescent COVID-19. The specimen sequenced was peripheral blood. The CDR3 sequence: CASQFIRGFGLEGDTQYF. The CDR3 DNA reads TGCGCCAGCCAATTCATCAGAGGCTTCGGACTCGAAGGAGATACGCAGTATTTT.